The clone carrying this T cell receptor beta chain was detected only once. Its matching antigen is unknown. The sample belongs to a study of cytomegalovirus exposure and HLA in healthy donors. On the study more broadly: A preliminary data release comprised roughly 85 million unique TCRs obtained from HLA-typed donors.

The CDR3 contains 14 residues. V lost 3 bases to trimming and J lost 4 bases, with 11 bases between them. Germline values: CDR1 SGDLS, CDR2 YYNGEE. Regarding the study as a whole: Per a later analysis, 15,000 to 20,000 TCR beta sequences showed association with HLA alleles at 0.05 false discovery rate. Cytomegalovirus-associated status was assigned to approximately 160 TCR beta chains.

Use of 60 Vbeta and 13 Jbeta primers characterized the PCR. TCRdb's table, derived via immunoSEQ multiplex PCR, lists solely in-frame clones and lacks some. The table shows about 160,000 clones, with roughly 80% occurring only once. The sequenced sample consisted of PBMCs. The J gene is TRBJ2-1, the V gene TRBV9; TRBD2 might be the D (7 bases). The TCR originated in a man aged 35 to 55 in good health and CMV-seronegative. The CDR3 DNA is TGTGCCAGCAGCGCTAGGGGGGGGTACAATGAGCAGTTCTTC. It encodes CASSARGGYNEQFF.